The 10 T cell receptor beta chains below all came from one sample that was sequenced in a study of cytomegalovirus exposure and HLA in healthy donors. The PCR made use of 60 Vbeta and 13 Jbeta primers. TCRdb keeps only in-frame clones here, not all; method: immunoSEQ multiplex PCR. The sample gives over 150,000 clones, around four fifths of which show up once; around 5% is in the top ten. Sequenced sample: PBMCs. These receptors originate from a girl aged 5-17 years in good health and CMV-seropositive.

V gene TRBV30 combines with J gene TRBJ1-5; TRBD1 aligns across 7 bases. V was pared by 1 base and J by 4 bases, with 10 bases of the junction left unmatched. This CDR3 has 16 amino acids. CDR1 and CDR2 (germline): GTSNPN, SVGIG (reference sequence). The CDR3 region has the DNA TGTGCCTGGAGTGACCCCACAGGGGCCTTTAATCAGCCCCAGCATTTT. This translates into CAWSDPTGAFNQPQHF.

In this sample, this clone turned up once. The CDR3 spells CASYRDRGVGVNTEAFF. The CDR3 coding sequence is TGTGCCAGCTACCGGGACAGGGGTGTTGGGGTGAACACTGAAGCTTTCTTT. The V and J genes are TRBV7-8 and TRBJ1-1, with 10 bases lining up with TRBD1. Germline lookup yields CDR1 SGHVS and CDR2 FQNEAQ. The CDR3 has 17 residues. V lost 8 bases and J lost 0; bases outside the gene matches: 12.

This clone was picked up one time. The gene calls are TRBV7-6 and TRBJ1-1; D call uncertain. Trimming removed 5 bases at V and 0 bases at J, with 7 bases between. The CDR3 is made up of 13 amino acids. The germline gives CDR1 SGHVS, CDR2 FNYEAQ. CDR3 amino acids: CASSVYLNTEAFF. The CDR3 DNA sequence: TGTGCCAGCAGCGTTTATTTGAACACTGAAGCTTTCTTT.

The chain employs TRBV7-6 and TRBJ1-5, with D hard to call. CDR3 length: 13 residues. Germline CDR1 reads SGHVS; CDR2 reads FNYEAQ. Trimming left V 3 bases short and J 9 bases short, with 12 bases between. CDR3 amino acids: CASSLEEPGPQHF. CDR3 in DNA: TGTGCCAGCAGCTTGGAGGAACCTGGGCCCCAGCATTTT.

The rearrangement uses TRBV7-2 and TRBJ1-3, with D possibly being TRBD1 (5 bases). The CDR3 spans 15 residues. With 1 base removed from V and 0 bases from J, the gap between germline ends came to 7 bases. In germline, CDR1 is SGHTA, CDR2 FQGNSA. CDR3 bases: TGTGCCAGCAGCTTAGAGGGGCGCTCTGGAAACACCATATATTTT. The encoded protein is CASSLEGRSGNTIYF.

This clone was seen more than once but under ten times. The gene calls are TRBV6-5 and TRBJ1-5; D not certain. This CDR3 has 13 amino acids. Per germline, CDR1 MNHEY and CDR2 SVGAGI. V was clipped by 5 bases and J by 3 bases, with 8 bases between them. CDR3 sequence: CASSLAHNQPQHF. In DNA form, the CDR3 reads TGTGCCAGCAGTCTAGCCCACAATCAGCCCCAGCATTTT.

This clone was detected once. This rearrangement joins TRBV27 to TRBJ2-7, with D hard to call. This CDR3 comprises 14 residues. Trimming took 0 bases from V and 0 from J, leaving 6 bases between them. CDR1 MNHEY and CDR2 SMNVEV come from the germline V gene (reference sequence). The CDR3 DNA follows: TGTGCCAGCAGTTTATCTACAGACTCCTACGAGCAGTACTTC. It is translated as CASSLSTDSYEQYF.

This clone was counted only a few times. This rearrangement joins TRBV5-6 to TRBJ2-5, with 7 bases aligning to TRBD2. The V gene's germline CDR1 is SGHDT and CDR2 YYEEEE. The CDR3 consists of 16 residues. J gave up 4 bases and V 0 bases, and 9 bases lay outside the gene matches. CDR3 sequence: CASSLGFLAGLETQYF. The DNA of the CDR3 is TGTGCCAGCAGCTTGGGCTTCTTAGCGGGTCTAGAGACCCAGTACTTC.

The rearrangement links TRBV5-1 to TRBJ1-2; 9 positions agree with TRBD1. The V gene end was trimmed by 5 bases and the J gene end by 0 bases; junction bases not matched to a gene: 5. CDR1 and CDR2 from the germline V gene are SGHRS and YFSETQ. The CDR3 has 15 amino acids. CDR3 nucleotides: TGCGCCAGCAGTTATGGGACAGGGACTAACTATGGCTACACCTTC. This encodes CASSYGTGTNYGYTF.

This clone is a singleton in its sample. The rearrangement uses TRBV21-1 and TRBJ1-1; TRBD1 is the table's D call and was not checked against the DNA. TRBV21-1 is marked as a pseudogene. The length of the CDR3 is 12 residues. CDR3 in amino acids: CASSPWDSEAFF. CDR3 nucleotides: TGTGCCAGCAGCCCTTGGGACAGTGAAGCTTTCTTT.